The next 28 T cell receptor beta chains were all read from a single sample in a study of T-cell memory formation after mild COVID-19. TCRdb ran MiXCR on the 5' RACE reads and lists one entry per CDR3 protein. The sample contains approximately 400,000 distinct CDR3 sequences, roughly 26% of which appear only once. Sequenced input: PBMCs or a T cell subset sorted from them (not recorded which). Receptors were obtained from an adult woman who had mild COVID-19 (a few samples of this study predate the infection). Cell type and time point are not known.

V gene TRBV12-5 combines with J gene TRBJ2-2, with 7 bases lining up with TRBD1. With 4 bases clipped from V and 2 bases from J, the junction kept 4 bases outside the gene matches. There are 15 residues in the CDR3. Germline CDR1 LGHNT, CDR2 FRNRAP. The CDR3 nucleotides read TGTGCTAGTGGTTGGGACAGCCCAAACACCGGGGAGCTGTTTTTT. This gives the protein CASGWDSPNTGELFF.

This clonotype showed up just a few times. This chain joins TRBV15 and TRBJ2-7; no firm D call. Germline loops: CDR1 LNHNV, CDR2 YYDKDF (reference sequence). CDR3 size: 14 residues. Trimming took 0 bases from V and 4 from J, leaving 10 bases between them. CDR3 sequence reads: CATSREGLIYEQYF. In DNA form, the CDR3 reads TGTGCCACCAGCAGAGAAGGTCTGATATACGAGCAGTACTTC.

The chain combines TRBV7-9 with TRBJ2-3; TRBD1 aligns across 9 bases. The V gene's germline CDR1 is SEHNR and CDR2 FQNEAQ (reference sequence). This CDR3 is built from 16 residues. V lost 5 bases, J lost 0 bases, and 6 bases stayed unmatched. The CDR3 region is CASSPRDRASTDTQYF. For the CDR3, the DNA is TGTGCCAGCAGCCCCCGGGACAGGGCTAGCACAGATACGCAGTATTTT.

There are many counts of this clonotype. The chain combines TRBV5-5 with TRBJ1-5, with 9 bases that match TRBD1. The trim removed 0 bases at V and 6 bases at J, leaving 10 bases unmatched. The germline gives CDR1 SGHKS, CDR2 YYEKEE (reference sequence). CDR3 size: 17 residues. CDR3 loop: CASSLVGTGGAGQPQHF. The CDR3 DNA is TGTGCCAGCAGCTTGGTCGGTACAGGGGGCGCGGGTCAGCCCCAGCATTTT.

This clonotype showed up just a few times. The chain uses TRBV5-1 and TRBJ1-2, with D maybe TRBD1 (5 bases). Deletions cut 7 bases from V and 8 bases from J, with 15 bases between. Germline assignment: CDR1 SGHRS and CDR2 YFSETQ. The CDR3 spans 12 residues. CDR3 loop: CASGADLRGYTF. The CDR3 DNA is TGCGCCAGCGGGGCAGATTTACGGGGCTACACCTTC.

This clonotype was counted only a few times. At one end the junction does not follow the germline gene, possibly because of a read error. The CDR3 region has the DNA TGCAGTGCTAGAGACCCACTTCGTGGGAACCCTGAAGCTTTCTTT. This gives the protein CSARDPLRGNPEAFF. V gene TRBV20-1 combines with J gene TRBJ1-1; no clear D gene. The germline gives CDR1 DFQATT, CDR2 SNEGSKA (reference sequence). The CDR3 is 15 amino acids.

The sample holds a few counts of this clonotype. The V and J genes are TRBV10-3 and TRBJ2-5; D call uncertain. The length of the CDR3 is 18 residues. Germline CDR1 is ENHRY and CDR2 is SYGVKD. V shed 2 bases and J shed 1 base, with 20 bases lying between them. The CDR3 loop is CAISEAPRTAPLQETQYF. The CDR3 DNA reads as TGTGCCATCAGTGAGGCCCCCCGAACCGCTCCACTCCAAGAGACCCAGTACTTC.

This clonotype appeared a few times. The chain uses TRBV6-2 or TRBV6-3 and TRBJ1-3, with D unresolved. Germline V CDR1 and CDR2: MNHEY, SVGEGT. The CDR3 is made up of 16 amino acids. The V gene lost 2 bases and the J gene lost 4 bases, with 15 bases spanning the gap. For the CDR3, the DNA is TGTGCCAGCAGTTACGCCGGAAGAGGTTCAGGAAACACCATATATTTT. Its translation is CASSYAGRGSGNTIYF.

The gene calls are TRBV27 and TRBJ2-2, with 7 bases lining up with TRBD1. The CDR3 length is 17 residues. Trimming took 4 bases from V and 0 from J; bases not matched to a gene: 8. Germline values: CDR1 MNHEY, CDR2 SMNVEV (reference sequence). As DNA, the CDR3 is TGTGCCAGCAGTTCCGGGGACAGCGTTACGAACACCGGGGAGCTGTTTTTT. It specifies CASSSGDSVTNTGELFF.

The table lists this clonotype with a few counts. This chain joins TRBV9 and TRBJ2-5, with a possible D match to TRBD2 (5 bases). This CDR3 spans 16 amino acids. Germline CDR1 and CDR2: SGDLS and YYNGEE. Trimming shortened V by 0 bases and J by 5 bases, and 17 bases separated the two germline ends. The chain's CDR3 is CASSVDVRERWETQYF. Written as DNA, the CDR3 is TGTGCCAGCAGCGTAGATGTGAGGGAGAGGTGGGAGACCCAGTACTTC.

This sequence joins TRBV6-1 and TRBJ1-6; TRBD1 might be the D (5 bases). V lost 6 bases, J lost 10 bases, and 13 bases lay in between. Germline V lookup: CDR1 MNHNS, CDR2 SASEGT. The CDR3 consists of 13 residues. The CDR3 DNA is TGTGCCAGCAGGGAGGGGTTAGGGTCACCCCTCCACTTT. This codes for CASREGLGSPLHF.

The gene calls are TRBV27 and TRBJ2-7, with 12 bases matching TRBD2. The CDR3 length is 16 residues. V lost 6 bases to trimming and J lost 4 bases; unmatched junction nucleotides: 10. Per the germline V gene, CDR1 is MNHEY and CDR2 is SMNVEV (reference sequence). The CDR3 here is CASRQEVGLAGYEQYF. For the CDR3, the DNA is TGTGCCAGCAGGCAAGAGGTGGGACTAGCGGGTTACGAGCAGTACTTC.

This rearrangement joins TRBV20-1 to TRBJ2-3; TRBD2 matches at 7 bases. The ends lost 6 bases at V and 0 bases at J; junction bases unmatched: 9. The CDR3 runs to 15 residues. Germline V lookup: CDR1 DFQATT, CDR2 SNEGSKA (reference sequence). The CDR3 spells CSASGVAGSTDTQYF. DNA for the CDR3: TGCAGTGCCAGCGGGGTAGCGGGTAGCACAGATACGCAGTATTTT.

The chain carries TRBV3-1 and TRBJ1-4; 8 positions agree with TRBD1. Per germline, CDR1 LGHDT and CDR2 YNNKEL (reference sequence). After removal of 0 bases from V and 7 bases from J, the junction contained 13 bases not matched to a gene. The length of the CDR3 is 18 residues. The DNA of the CDR3 is TGTGCCAGCAGCCAAGATCGAGTGGACAGGGCGAGTATTGAAAAACTGTTTTTT. Its protein is CASSQDRVDRASIEKLFF.

The V and J genes are TRBV5-1 and TRBJ2-1, with D perhaps matching TRBD1 or TRBD2 (5 bases each). The CDR3 is 12 residues long. V was trimmed by 0 bases and J by 9 bases, leaving 7 bases between them. Germline-derived CDR1 and CDR2 are SGHRS and YFSETQ. The CDR3 sequence: CASSLVGTEQFF. For the CDR3, the DNA is TGCGCCAGCAGCTTGGTTGGGACTGAGCAGTTCTTC.

This sequence joins TRBV2 and TRBJ1-1; perhaps TRBD1 as D (6 bases). The CDR3 consists of 14 residues. The germline V and J ends were trimmed by 9 bases and 3 bases, with 17 bases remaining between them. Germline V gives CDR1 SNHLY, CDR2 FYNNEI. Here the CDR3 DNA reads TGTGCCAGTCGTAGGACACGACAGGACACTGAAGCTTTCTTT. Its protein product is CASRRTRQDTEAFF.

There are a few counts of this clonotype. The CDR3 loop reads CASSIRISTNEKLFF. As DNA, the CDR3 is TGTGCCAGCAGTATCAGGATTTCAACTAATGAAAAACTGTTTTTT. V is TRBV12-3 or TRBV12-4 and J is TRBJ1-4; D is uncertain. With 5 bases removed from V and 0 bases from J, the gap between germline ends came to 10 bases. The CDR3 has 15 amino acids.

Only a few counts were recorded for this clonotype. This rearrangement joins TRBV10-3 to TRBJ2-2, with D possibly TRBD2 on 6 matching bases. The CDR3 sequence is 17 residues long. Germline V CDR1 and CDR2: ENHRY, SYGVKD. V was shortened by 0 bases and J by 5 bases, with 16 bases between the two germline ends. The CDR3 protein is CAISESRKGGLTGELFF. For the CDR3, the DNA is TGTGCCATCAGTGAGTCGAGGAAGGGAGGTTTGACCGGGGAGCTGTTTTTT.

The chain employs TRBV6-1 and TRBJ2-7; D not resolved. The germline V and J ends were trimmed by 2 bases and 2 bases, with 4 bases remaining between them. The CDR3 sequence is 12 residues long. In germline, CDR1 is MNHNS, CDR2 SASEGT. The CDR3 loop reads CASSENAYEQYF. The CDR3 bases are TGTGCCAGCAGTGAAAATGCCTACGAGCAGTACTTC.

This clonotype was seen a few times. The V and J genes are TRBV29-1 and TRBJ1-1, with D unresolved. The CDR3 runs 13 residues. Germline assignment: CDR1 SQVTM and CDR2 ANQGSEA. V lost 6 bases to trimming and J lost 0 bases, with 11 bases between them. CDR3: CSVARVLNTEAFF. Written as DNA, the CDR3 is TGCAGCGTCGCCCGGGTACTGAACACTGAAGCTTTCTTT.

In this sample, this clonotype turned up a few times. The chain has TRBV30 and TRBJ2-2, with D hard to call. This CDR3 has 10 residues. Germline CDR1 reads GTSNPN; CDR2 reads SVGIG (reference sequence). V was trimmed by 7 bases and J by 5 bases, leaving 5 bases between them. The CDR3 sequence is CASRTGELFF. The CDR3, as DNA: TGTGCCTCCAGGACCGGGGAGCTGTTTTTT.

V is TRBV25-1 and J is TRBJ2-7, with D unclear. CDR3 length equals 12 residues. V was cut by 6 bases and J by 0 bases, with 6 bases left in between. Per the germline V gene, CDR1 is MGHDK and CDR2 is SYGVNS. The CDR3, as DNA: TGTGCCAGCAGACCCTCCTCCTACGAGCAGTACTTC. It yields the protein CASRPSSYEQYF.

The chain couples TRBV7-3 to TRBJ2-2; a possible D gene is TRBD2 (6 bases). Germline lookup yields CDR1 SGHTA and CDR2 FQGTGA. Between the trimmed V and J ends, which lost 1 base and 4 bases, there was a span of 13 bases. The CDR3 loop spans 16 amino acids. The CDR3 protein is CASSLIGGVGTGELFF. The CDR3 region has the DNA TGTGCCAGCAGCTTAATCGGGGGTGTGGGCACCGGGGAGCTGTTTTTT.

In this sample, this clonotype turned up many times. This chain links TRBV6-2 or TRBV6-3 with TRBJ2-7, with TRBD2 as a possible D gene (5 bases). V was cut by 0 bases and J by 7 bases, with 16 bases left in between. CDR3 length equals 15 residues. CDR1 and CDR2 (germline): MNHEY, SVGEGT. The CDR3 coding sequence is TGTGCCAGCAGTTACTCGGAAGACGGAGGTGGAGAGCAGTACTTC. Its protein is CASSYSEDGGGEQYF.

The chain combines TRBV14 with TRBJ1-1; 9 nucleotides match TRBD1. CDR3 length: 17 amino acids. V dropped 4 bases and J dropped 3; count of bases not matched to a gene: 12. CDR1 and CDR2 from the germline V gene are SGHDN and FVKESK. The CDR3 spells CASSPRTGARTDTEAFF. CDR3 DNA: TGTGCCAGCAGCCCCCGGACAGGGGCAAGAACGGACACTGAAGCTTTCTTT.

This clonotype was counted between two and nine times. The chain carries TRBV29-1 and TRBJ2-4; D not resolved. The CDR3 has 14 amino acids. Looked up from germline, CDR1 is SQVTM and CDR2 is ANQGSEA. V was clipped by 2 bases and J by 1 base, with 9 bases between them. CDR3: CSVELGSAKNIQYF. DNA for the CDR3: TGCAGCGTTGAATTAGGGTCCGCCAAAAACATTCAGTACTTC.

This clonotype was seen only a few times. The J gene is TRBJ1-6, the V gene TRBV7-9; TRBD1 matches at 9 bases. In germline, CDR1 is SEHNR, CDR2 FQNEAQ (reference sequence). CDR3 length: 17 residues. The V and J ends lost 4 bases and 7 bases, in that order; junction bases with no gene match: 11. CDR3 coding DNA: TGTGCCAGCAGCTCGGCCCTCGGGACAGGGCCCAATTCACCCCTCCACTTT. It specifies CASSSALGTGPNSPLHF.

V gene TRBV11-3 combines with J gene TRBJ2-7, with 7 bases matching TRBD2. Germline-derived CDR1 and CDR2 are SGHNT and YENEEA. J was trimmed by 5 bases and V by 0 bases; bases with no gene match: 7. This CDR3 region has 15 residues. In nucleotides, the CDR3 is TGTGCCAGCAGCTTAGATCTGGCGGGAGCTAACGAGCAGTACTTC. Translating it yields CASSLDLAGANEQYF.